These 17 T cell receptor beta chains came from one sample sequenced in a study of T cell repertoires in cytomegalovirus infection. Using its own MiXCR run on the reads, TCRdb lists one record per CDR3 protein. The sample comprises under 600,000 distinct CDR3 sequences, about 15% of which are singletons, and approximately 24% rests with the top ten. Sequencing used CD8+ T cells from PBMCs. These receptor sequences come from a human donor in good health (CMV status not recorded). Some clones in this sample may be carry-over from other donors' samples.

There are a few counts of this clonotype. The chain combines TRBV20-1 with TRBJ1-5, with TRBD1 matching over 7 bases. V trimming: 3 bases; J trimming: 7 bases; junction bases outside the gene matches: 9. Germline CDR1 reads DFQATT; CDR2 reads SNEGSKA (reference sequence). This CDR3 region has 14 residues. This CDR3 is CSARVNRGGQPQHF. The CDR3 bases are TGCAGTGCTAGGGTTAACAGGGGCGGACAGCCCCAGCATTTT.

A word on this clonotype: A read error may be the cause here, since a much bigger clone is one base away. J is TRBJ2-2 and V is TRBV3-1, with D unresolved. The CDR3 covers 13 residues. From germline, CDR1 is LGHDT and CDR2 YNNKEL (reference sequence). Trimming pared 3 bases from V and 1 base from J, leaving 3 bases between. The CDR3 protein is CASSHENTGELFF. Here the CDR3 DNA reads TGTGCCAGCAGCCACGAGAACACCGGGGAGCTGTTTTTT.

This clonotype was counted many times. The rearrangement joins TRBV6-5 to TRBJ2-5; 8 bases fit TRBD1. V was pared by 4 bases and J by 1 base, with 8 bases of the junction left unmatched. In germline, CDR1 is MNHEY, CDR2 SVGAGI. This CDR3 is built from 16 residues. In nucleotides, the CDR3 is TGTGCCAGCAGTTCCGACCTGGGACAGGTCCAAGAGACCCAGTACTTC. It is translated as CASSSDLGQVQETQYF.

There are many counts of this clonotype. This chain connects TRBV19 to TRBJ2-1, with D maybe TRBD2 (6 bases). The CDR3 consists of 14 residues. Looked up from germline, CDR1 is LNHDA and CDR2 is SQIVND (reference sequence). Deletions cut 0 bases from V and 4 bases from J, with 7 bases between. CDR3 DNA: TGTGCCAGTAGTATAGACGGGGGTTACAATGAGCAGTTCTTC. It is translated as CASSIDGGYNEQFF.

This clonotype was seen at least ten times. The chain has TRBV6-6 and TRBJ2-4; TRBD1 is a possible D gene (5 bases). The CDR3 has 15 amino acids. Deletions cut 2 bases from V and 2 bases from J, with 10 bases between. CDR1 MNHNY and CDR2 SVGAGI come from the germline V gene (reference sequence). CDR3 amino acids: CASSYPGHPKNIQYF. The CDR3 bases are TGTGCCAGCAGTTACCCTGGACATCCCAAAAACATTCAGTACTTC.

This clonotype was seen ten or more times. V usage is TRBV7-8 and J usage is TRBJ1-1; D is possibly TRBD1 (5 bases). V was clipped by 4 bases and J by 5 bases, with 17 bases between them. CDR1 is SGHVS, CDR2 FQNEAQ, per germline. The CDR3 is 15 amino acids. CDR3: CASSSSQGTQTEAFF. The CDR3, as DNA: TGTGCCAGCAGCTCTAGTCAGGGAACCCAAACTGAAGCTTTCTTT.

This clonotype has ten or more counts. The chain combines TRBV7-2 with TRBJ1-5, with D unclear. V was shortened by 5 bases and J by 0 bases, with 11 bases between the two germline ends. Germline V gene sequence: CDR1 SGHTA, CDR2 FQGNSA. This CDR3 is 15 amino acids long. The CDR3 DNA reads TGTGCCAGCAGCAAAAAGGGCGATAGCAATCAGCCCCAGCATTTT. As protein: CASSKKGDSNQPQHF.

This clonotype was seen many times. This chain's CDR3 is CASSSPGDTGELFF. CDR3 DNA: TGTGCCAGCAGCTCACCAGGGGACACCGGGGAGCTGTTTTTT. The chain carries TRBV7-9 and TRBJ2-2; D is perhaps TRBD1 (6 bases). Looked up from germline, CDR1 is SEHNR and CDR2 is FQNEAQ (reference sequence). The CDR3 spans 14 residues. The germline V and J ends were trimmed by 4 bases and 3 bases, with 9 bases remaining between them.

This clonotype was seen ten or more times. The CDR3 protein is CASSFLQGTKGREQYF. CDR3 sequence (DNA): TGTGCCAGCAGCTTCCTACAAGGAACTAAAGGCCGCGAGCAGTACTTC. V gene TRBV7-2 combines with J gene TRBJ2-7; D unresolved. The V end lost 3 bases, the J end lost 6 bases, and 21 bases lay between the germline ends. The germline V gene has CDR1 SGHTA and CDR2 FQGNSA. The CDR3 runs 16 residues. Full variable domain (missing parts from reference TRBV7-2 and TRBJ2-7): GAGVSQSPSNKVTEKGKDVELRCDPISGHTALYWYRQSLGQGLEFLIYFQGNSAPDKSGLPSDRFSAERTGGSVSTLTIQRTQQEDSAVYLCASSFLQGTKGREQYFGPGTRLTVT.

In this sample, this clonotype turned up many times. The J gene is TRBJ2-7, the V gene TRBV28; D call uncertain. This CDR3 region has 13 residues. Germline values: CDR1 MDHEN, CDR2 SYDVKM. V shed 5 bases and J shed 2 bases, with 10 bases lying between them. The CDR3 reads CASSPVGAYEQYF. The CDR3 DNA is TGTGCCAGCAGTCCCGTAGGAGCCTACGAGCAGTACTTC.

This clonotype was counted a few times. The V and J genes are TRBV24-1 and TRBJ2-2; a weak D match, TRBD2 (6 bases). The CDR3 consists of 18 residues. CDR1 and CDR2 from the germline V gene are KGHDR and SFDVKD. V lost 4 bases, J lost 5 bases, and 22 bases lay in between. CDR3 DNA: TGTGCCACCAGTGAGTACAATGCCGACACCCGGGAGACCGGGGAGCTGTTTTTT. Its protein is CATSEYNADTRETGELFF.

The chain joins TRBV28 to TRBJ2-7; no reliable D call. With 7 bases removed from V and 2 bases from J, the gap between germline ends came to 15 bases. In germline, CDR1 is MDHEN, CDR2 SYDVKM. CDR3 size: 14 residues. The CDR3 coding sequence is TGTGCCAGCAAACTTCCTGGAGAGACCTACGAGCAGTACTTC. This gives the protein CASKLPGETYEQYF.

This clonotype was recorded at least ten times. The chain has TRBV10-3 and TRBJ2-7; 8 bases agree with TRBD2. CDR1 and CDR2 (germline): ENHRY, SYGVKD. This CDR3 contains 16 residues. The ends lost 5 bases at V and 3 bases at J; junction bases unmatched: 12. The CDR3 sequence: CAISRIIGTSLYEQYF. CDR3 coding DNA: TGTGCCATCAGTCGAATTATCGGGACTAGTCTCTACGAGCAGTACTTC.

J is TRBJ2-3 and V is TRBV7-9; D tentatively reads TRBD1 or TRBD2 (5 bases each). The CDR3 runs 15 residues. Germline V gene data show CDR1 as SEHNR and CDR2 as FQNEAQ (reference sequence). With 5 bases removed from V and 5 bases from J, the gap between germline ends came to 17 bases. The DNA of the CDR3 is TGTGCCAGCAGCCCAGGAAGGGGCGGGTTAGATACGCAGTATTTT. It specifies CASSPGRGGLDTQYF.

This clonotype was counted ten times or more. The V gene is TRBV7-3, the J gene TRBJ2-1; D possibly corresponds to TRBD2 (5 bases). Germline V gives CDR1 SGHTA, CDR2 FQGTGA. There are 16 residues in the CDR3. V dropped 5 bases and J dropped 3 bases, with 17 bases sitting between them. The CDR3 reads CASSPLTIRGYNEQFF. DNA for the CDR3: TGTGCCAGCAGCCCCCTGACCATTCGGGGCTACAATGAGCAGTTCTTC.

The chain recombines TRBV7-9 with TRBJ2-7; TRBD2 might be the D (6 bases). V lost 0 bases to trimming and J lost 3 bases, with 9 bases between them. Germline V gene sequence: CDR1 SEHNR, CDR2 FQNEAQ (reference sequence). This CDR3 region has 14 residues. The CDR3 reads CASSLAEDYYEQYF. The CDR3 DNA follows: TGTGCCAGCAGCTTAGCGGAGGACTACTACGAGCAGTACTTC.

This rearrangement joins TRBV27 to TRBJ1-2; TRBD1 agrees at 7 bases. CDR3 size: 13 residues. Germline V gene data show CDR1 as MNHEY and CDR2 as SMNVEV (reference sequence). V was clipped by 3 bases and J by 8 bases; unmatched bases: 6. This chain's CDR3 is CASSFGQTGGYTF. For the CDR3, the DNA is TGTGCCAGCAGTTTCGGACAGACAGGGGGCTACACCTTC.